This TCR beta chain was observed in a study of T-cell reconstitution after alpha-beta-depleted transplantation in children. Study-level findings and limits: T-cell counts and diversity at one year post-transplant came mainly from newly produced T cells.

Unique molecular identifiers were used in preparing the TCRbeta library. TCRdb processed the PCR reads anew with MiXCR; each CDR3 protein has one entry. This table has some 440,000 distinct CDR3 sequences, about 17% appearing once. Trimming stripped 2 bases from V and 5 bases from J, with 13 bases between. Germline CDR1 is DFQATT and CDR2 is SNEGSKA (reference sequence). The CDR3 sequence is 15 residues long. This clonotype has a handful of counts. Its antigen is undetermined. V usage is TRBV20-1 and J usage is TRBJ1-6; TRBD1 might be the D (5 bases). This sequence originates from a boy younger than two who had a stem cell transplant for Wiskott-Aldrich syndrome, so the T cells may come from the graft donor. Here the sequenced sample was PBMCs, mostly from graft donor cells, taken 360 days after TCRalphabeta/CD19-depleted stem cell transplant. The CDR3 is CSARRVGVHNSPLHF. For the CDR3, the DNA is TGCAGTGCTAGAAGGGTGGGGGTGCATAATTCACCCCTCCACTTT.